The text below deals with one TCR beta chain. Germline assignment: CDR1 SGHRS and CDR2 YFSETQ. Deletions cut 5 bases from V and 2 bases from J, with 19 bases between. The CDR3 loop spans 16 amino acids. The entry originates in a study of blood T cell repertoires in COVID-19. Overall study context: Samples representing acute and convalescent COVID-19 were sourced from the United States, Italy and Spain.

In the study's own analysis: Reference gene primer amplification gave nucleated cell count estimates. Sequencing used immunoSEQ multiplex PCR; TCRdb keeps in-frame clones, though not all of them. V, J and clone size are taken as reported in that table, and D and trimming were inferred from the DNA itself. The data show about 250,000 clones, with approximately 88% seen just once and around 6.3% held by the top ten. The chain links TRBV5-1 to TRBJ1-1; D may be TRBD1 (6 bases). Source material: peripheral blood. The clonotype was recovered from a woman in her thirties with COVID-19, enrolled during active disease. This CDR3 is CASRHSTTGENTEAFF. CDR3 bases: TGCGCCAGCAGACATTCTACGACAGGTGAAAACACTGAAGCTTTCTTT.